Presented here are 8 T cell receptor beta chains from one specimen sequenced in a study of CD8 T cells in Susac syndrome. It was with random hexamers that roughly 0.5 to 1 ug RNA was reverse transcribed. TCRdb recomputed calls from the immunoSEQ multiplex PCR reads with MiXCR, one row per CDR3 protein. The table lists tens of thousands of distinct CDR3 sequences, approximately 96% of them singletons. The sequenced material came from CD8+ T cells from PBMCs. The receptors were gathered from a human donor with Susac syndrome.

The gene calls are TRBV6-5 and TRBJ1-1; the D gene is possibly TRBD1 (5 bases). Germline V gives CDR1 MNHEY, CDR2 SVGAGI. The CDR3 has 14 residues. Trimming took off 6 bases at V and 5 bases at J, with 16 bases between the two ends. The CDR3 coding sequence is TGTGCCAGCAGCCTAGGGCGGGGGTGGACTGAAGCTTTCTTT. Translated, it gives CASSLGRGWTEAFF.

The CDR3 sequence is CSAPPDREHYGYTF. Here the CDR3 DNA reads TGCAGTGCCCCCCCCGACAGGGAACACTATGGCTACACCTTC. The gene calls are TRBV20-1 and TRBJ1-2; 7 positions match TRBD1. The CDR3 length is 14 residues. CDR1 and CDR2 (germline): DFQATT, SNEGSKA (reference sequence). After removal of 6 bases from V and 3 bases from J, the junction contained 10 bases not matched to a gene.

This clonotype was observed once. CDR3 coding DNA: TGTGCCAGTAGTATCGGGTGGGGCCCGGTCGCTGAAGCTTTCTTT. Translating it yields CASSIGWGPVAEAFF. The chain combines TRBV19 with TRBJ1-1, with a tentative D call TRBD1 (5 bases). Germline V gene sequence: CDR1 LNHDA, CDR2 SQIVND (reference sequence). This CDR3 region has 15 residues. Deletions cut 3 bases from V and 6 bases from J, with 17 bases between. The full variable domain, in which reference TRBV19 and TRBJ1-1 provide the parts outside the CDR3, is DGGITQSPKYLFRKEGQNVTLSCEQNLNHDAMYWYRQDPGQGLRLIYYSQIVNDFQKGDIAEGYSVSREKKESFPLTVTSAQKNPTAFYLCASSIGWGPVAEAFFGQGTRLTVV.

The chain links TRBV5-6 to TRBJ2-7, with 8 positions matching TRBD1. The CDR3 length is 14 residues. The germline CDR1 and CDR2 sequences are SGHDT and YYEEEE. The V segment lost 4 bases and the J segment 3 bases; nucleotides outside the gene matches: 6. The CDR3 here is CASSAGTGRYEQYF. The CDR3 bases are TGTGCCAGCAGCGCCGGGACAGGACGCTACGAGCAGTACTTC.

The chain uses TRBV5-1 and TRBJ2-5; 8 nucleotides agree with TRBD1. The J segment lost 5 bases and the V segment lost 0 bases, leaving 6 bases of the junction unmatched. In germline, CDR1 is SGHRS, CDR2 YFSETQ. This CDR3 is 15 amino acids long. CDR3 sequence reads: CASSLAPGGMETQYF. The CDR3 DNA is TGCGCCAGCAGCTTGGCGCCAGGGGGCATGGAGACCCAGTACTTC.

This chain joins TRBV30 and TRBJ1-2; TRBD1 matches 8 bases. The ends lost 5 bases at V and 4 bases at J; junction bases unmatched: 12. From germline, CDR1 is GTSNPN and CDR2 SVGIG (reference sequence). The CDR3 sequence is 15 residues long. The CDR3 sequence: CAWVNLGQGTYGYTF. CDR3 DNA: TGTGCCTGGGTTAACCTCGGACAGGGTACCTATGGCTACACCTTC.

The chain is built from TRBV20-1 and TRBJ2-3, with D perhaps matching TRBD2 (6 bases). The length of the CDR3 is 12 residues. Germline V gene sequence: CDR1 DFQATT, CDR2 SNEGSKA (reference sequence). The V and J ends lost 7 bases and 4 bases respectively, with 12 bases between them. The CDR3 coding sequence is TGCAGTGGCCGGGGGAGCGCAGATACGCAGTATTTT. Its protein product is CSGRGSADTQYF.

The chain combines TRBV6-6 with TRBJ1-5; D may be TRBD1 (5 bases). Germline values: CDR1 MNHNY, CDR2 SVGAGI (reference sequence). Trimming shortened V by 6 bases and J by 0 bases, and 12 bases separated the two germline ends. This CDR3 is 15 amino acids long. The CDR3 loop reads CASRVDRYSNQPQHF. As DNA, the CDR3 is TGTGCCAGCAGGGTAGACAGATATAGCAATCAGCCCCAGCATTTT.